These T cell receptor beta chains were read from a single sample in a study of T cells in Graves' hyperthyroidism and ophthalmopathy. TCRdb re-called the multiplex PCR reads through MiXCR, storing one row per CDR3 protein. The sample shows around 570,000 distinct CDR3 sequences, 20% of them seen only once. Input material: blood. These TCRs come from a man aged 40-55 years with Graves' ophthalmopathy. Each CDR3 is given with its conserved first and last residue. D genes are given only for firm matches. Size is omitted from some rows. Given values are once, few, many or a class for expanded clones.

>few|TRBJ1-5|-|TRBV12-3/TRBV12-4
CASSARGSNQPQHF
TGTGCCAGCAGTGCACGGGGGAGCAATCAGCCCCAGCATTTT
>many|TRBJ2-3|TRBD2|TRBV20-1
CSASSTSPSTDTQYF
TGCAGTGCTTCTTCGACTAGCCCGAGCACAGATACGCAGTATTTT
>few|TRBJ2-3|-|TRBV10-1
CASSDLGTQYF
TGCGCCAGCAGTGACTTGGGTACGCAGTATTTT
>many|TRBJ2-7|TRBD2|TRBV7-3
CASSHPGGEQYF
TGTGCCAGCAGCCACCCGGGGGGCGAGCAGTACTTC
>-|TRBJ2-3|-|TRBV2
CASSKGGAEDTQYF
TGTGCCAGCAGTAAAGGGGGGGCAGAAGATACGCAGTATTTT
>-|TRBJ1-6|TRBD1|TRBV7-6
CASSPSTGSDSPLHF
TGTGCCAGCAGCCCGTCGACAGGGAGTGATTCACCCCTCCACTTT
>-|TRBJ2-1|TRBD2|TRBV2
CASSGTSGSVEQFF
TGTGCCAGCAGTGGAACTAGCGGGAGTGTAGAGCAGTTCTTC
>few|TRBJ2-7|-|TRBV20-1
CSAGGGGAYEQYF
TGCAGTGCGGGGGGAGGGGGCGCCTACGAGCAGTACTTC
>-|TRBJ2-5|TRBD2|TRBV5-1
CASSFGLAGGPETQYF
TGCGCCAGCAGCTTCGGACTAGCGGGAGGGCCGGAGACCCAGTACTTC
>-|TRBJ2-4|-|TRBV6-2/TRBV6-3
CASSPPMAGLPNIQYF
TGTGCCAGCAGTCCCCCCATGGCAGGGCTCCCAAACATTCAGTACTTC
>few|TRBJ1-5|-|TRBV11-1
CASRKTGYQPQHF
TGTGCCAGCAGAAAAACAGGGTATCAGCCCCAGCATTTT
>few|TRBJ2-7|TRBD1|TRBV4-1
CASSQDPDRGLYEQYF
TGCGCCAGCAGCCAAGATCCGGACAGGGGGCTCTACGAGCAGTACTTC
>many|TRBJ2-7|TRBD2|TRBV18
CASSPTSGRKYEQYF
TGTGCCAGCTCACCTACTAGCGGGAGAAAGTACGAGCAGTACTTC
>many|TRBJ2-2|TRBD1|TRBV7-9
CASSLANTGAGELFF
TGTGCCAGCAGCTTAGCAAATACAGGGGCCGGGGAGCTGTTTTTT
>few|TRBJ1-6|TRBD1|TRBV27
CASRSTATTGPSSYNSPLHF
TGTGCCAGCAGATCTACTGCTACGACAGGGCCGAGCTCCTATAATTCACCCCTCCACTTT
>-|TRBJ1-5|-|TRBV28
CASRVGGRINQPQHF
TGTGCCAGCAGAGTAGGGGGACGGATCAATCAGCCCCAGCATTTT
>few|TRBJ2-2|TRBD1|TRBV6-4
CASSVGQANTGELFF
TGTGCCAGCAGCGTTGGACAGGCAAACACCGGGGAGCTGTTTTTT
>-|TRBJ1-1|TRBD1|TRBV19
CASSPRQGLGGTEAFF
TGTGCCAGTAGTCCTCGACAGGGGCTTGGAGGGACTGAAGCTTTCTTT
>-|TRBJ2-7|TRBD2|TRBV20-1
CSARDSWQRETYEQYF
TGCAGTGCTAGAGATTCTTGGCAGCGGGAGACCTACGAGCAGTACTTC
>few|TRBJ1-5|-|TRBV30
CAWSVLQGSNQPQHF
TGTGCCTGGAGTGTTCTACAGGGAAGCAATCAGCCCCAGCATTTT
>few|TRBJ1-1|TRBD1|TRBV2
CASSAGQLNTAAFF
TGTGCCAGCAGTGCGGGACAGCTGAACACTGCAGCTTTCTTT
>-|TRBJ2-1|-|TRBV10-1
CASNPGHTTNEQFF
TGCGCCAGCAACCCGGGACACACCACCAATGAGCAGTTCTTC
>-|TRBJ2-3|TRBD1|TRBV7-9
CASSLRGTGSKDTQYF
TGTGCCAGCAGCTTACGAGGGACAGGATCTAAGGATACGCAGTATTTT
>-|TRBJ2-1|TRBD2|TRBV19
CASSRRGGSYNEQFF
TGTGCCAGTAGCCGCCGGGGGGGCTCCTACAATGAGCAGTTCTTC
>few|TRBJ1-3|-|TRBV3-1
CASSQAGGSGNTIYF
TGTGCCAGCAGCCAAGCCGGCGGATCCGGAAACACCATATATTTT
>-|TRBJ2-2|-|TRBV5-1
CASSFAEDTGELFF
TGCGCCAGCAGCTTCGCAGAGGACACCGGGGAGCTGTTTTTT
>many|TRBJ1-1|-|TRBV5-1
CASSLVTGTEAFF
TGCGCCAGCAGCTTGGTGACTGGAACTGAAGCTTTCTTT
>few|TRBJ2-1|TRBD2|TRBV6-1
CASSGRAFNEQFF
TGTGCCAGCAGCGGGAGGGCCTTTAATGAGCAGTTCTTC
>-|TRBJ2-6|TRBD1|TRBV5-1
CASSPWDSSGANVLTF
TGCGCCAGCAGCCCATGGGACAGCTCTGGGGCCAACGTCCTGACTTTC
>many|TRBJ2-2|TRBD2|TRBV20-1
CSARDSTSAPHGELFF
TGCAGTGCTAGAGATTCGACTAGCGCACCTCACGGGGAGCTGTTTTTT
>many|TRBJ2-5|TRBD1|TRBV6-1
CASHSGGETQYF
TGTGCCAGCCATTCAGGGGGAGAGACCCAGTACTTC
>many|TRBJ2-5|TRBD2|TRBV7-9
CASSLSVLAGETQYF
TGTGCCAGCAGCTTATCGGTGTTAGCGGGAGAGACCCAGTACTTC
>-|TRBJ2-5|TRBD2|TRBV2
CASSAGTSGKAGQETQYF
TGTGCCAGCAGCGCCGGGACTAGCGGGAAGGCAGGGCAAGAGACCCAGTACTTC
>many|TRBJ2-3|TRBD1|TRBV20-1
CSARDLTGESGTNTQYF
TGCAGTGCTAGAGATTTAACAGGGGAATCAGGCACGAATACGCAGTATTTT
>few|TRBJ1-4|-|TRBV24-1
CATSDLHRDLNEKLFF
TGTGCCACCAGTGATTTGCACCGGGACCTTAATGAAAAACTGTTTTTT
>-|TRBJ2-5|TRBD2|TRBV7-2
CASSHRSSGKETQYF
TGTGCCAGCAGCCATAGGTCTAGCGGGAAAGAGACCCAGTACTTC
>many|TRBJ2-3|TRBD1|TRBV28
CASTSGRGRTDTQYF
TGTGCCAGCACCTCGGGCAGGGGGCGCACAGATACGCAGTATTTT
>-|TRBJ2-6|-|TRBV29-1
CSVPSGANVLTF
TGCAGCGTGCCCTCTGGGGCCAACGTCCTGACTTTC
>many|TRBJ1-2|TRBD1|TRBV6-1
CASSPQGVGGYTF
TGTGCCAGCAGTCCCCAGGGGGTAGGGGGCTACACCTTC
>few|TRBJ2-3|-|TRBV4-2
CASSLTTNRDLGKDTQYF
TGTGCCAGCAGCCTCACTACTAACCGGGACCTCGGAAAAGATACGCAGTATTTT
>-|TRBJ1-2|TRBD1|TRBV6-5
CASSYRTGHYGYTF
TGTGCCAGCAGTTACAGGACAGGTCATTATGGCTACACCTTC
>-|TRBJ2-7|-|TRBV13
CASSIGLNSYEQYF
TGTGCCAGCAGCATTGGACTTAACTCCTACGAGCAGTACTTC
>-|TRBJ1-2|-|TRBV12-3/TRBV12-4
CASSSQWYYGYTF
TGTGCCAGCAGCTCACAGTGGTATTATGGCTACACCTTC